This record concerns one TCR beta chain sequence. The data originate from a study of blood T cells in healthy people across ages. Primers used in a second PCR of roughly 7 to 12 cycles were a sample-barcoded 5' primer and a J-beta primer mix. Tagging of each cDNA molecule was performed by a template-switch adaptor with 12 random nucleotides. There were at least 3 million CDR3-containing paired-end reads obtained from each sample. MiXCR was run by TCRdb on the 5' RACE reads, yielding one entry per CDR3 protein. The sample yields about 1,500,000 distinct CDR3 sequences, about 30% seen once. CDR1 and CDR2 from the germline V gene are DFQATT and SNEGSKA (reference sequence). V shed 4 bases and J shed 5 bases, with 12 bases lying between them. There are 12 residues in the CDR3.

This clonotype originated in a woman between 25 and 40 years old in good health. This sequence joins TRBV20-1 and TRBJ2-7; maybe TRBD1 (6 bases). The sample comprised blood. This chain's CDR3 is CSANKDRDEQYF. The CDR3 DNA reads as TGCAGTGCTAACAAGGACAGAGACGAGCAGTACTTC.